This section outlines one TCR beta chain sequence together with its context. Its antigen is not known. This entry is derived from a study of cytomegalovirus exposure and HLA in healthy donors. General observations from the study: A later analysis reportedly found that, within productive TCRs, an Asian-associated ancestry cluster had fewer N-insertions than the mean observed across the approximately 700 donors.

In the PCR, 60 Vbeta and 13 Jbeta primers were used. The table came from immunoSEQ multiplex PCR; TCRdb's copy has only in-frame clones and leaves some out. The table has around 140,000 clones, approximately 82% seen once; the top ten hold 1.9%. The CDR3 is made up of 12 amino acids. The germline V gene has CDR1 MRHNA and CDR2 SNTAGT. V lost 0 bases, J lost 7 bases, and 6 bases lay in between. The chain uses TRBV6-4 and TRBJ2-5; no definite D call. The source material was PBMCs. The sequence was obtained from a woman between 40 and 50 years old in good health and CMV-seronegative. The chain's CDR3 is CASSDSPTTQYF. The CDR3 nucleotides read TGTGCCAGCAGTGACTCCCCTACGACCCAGTACTTC.